Presented here are 16 T cell receptor beta chains from one specimen sequenced in a study of graft-versus-host responses after intestinal transplantation. No antigen has been assigned to these receptors. The method was immunoSEQ multiplex PCR; TCRdb's version includes in-frame clones alone and lacks a portion of them. The sample consists of about 89,000 clones, 91% of them appearing once. Sequencing used unstimulated CD4+ T cells sorted from spleen or lymph node cells, obtained before intestinal transplant. These receptors all stem from a human donor who received an intestinal transplant.

This clone was detected once. The chain employs TRBV19 and TRBJ2-2; D gene ambiguous. CDR1 and CDR2 from the germline V gene are LNHDA and SQIVND (reference sequence). Trimming shortened V by 9 bases and J by 5 bases, and 13 bases separated the two germline ends. The CDR3 runs to 13 residues. CDR3 DNA sequence: TGTGCCAGCGGCGGCGTGAGGACCGGGGAGCTGTTTTTT. Its translation: CASGGVRTGELFF.

This clone was recorded once. This chain connects TRBV25-1 to TRBJ1-1; tentatively, D is TRBD1 (5 bases). This CDR3 region has 16 residues. V gave up 4 bases and J gave up 0 bases, with 15 bases separating them. Germline V lookup: CDR1 MGHDK, CDR2 SYGVNS. The CDR3 here is CASSAGKGPMNTEAFF. The CDR3 region has the DNA TGTGCCAGCAGTGCAGGCAAGGGGCCAATGAACACTGAAGCTTTCTTT.

This chain links TRBV7-9 with TRBJ2-7; 11 bases map to TRBD1. With 5 bases clipped from V and 0 bases from J, the junction kept 3 bases outside the gene matches. Per the germline V gene, CDR1 is SEHNR and CDR2 is FQNEAQ (reference sequence). The CDR3 is 15 amino acids. CDR3 nucleotides: TGTGCCAGCAGCCGGGACAGGGGGAGCTCCTACGAGCAGTACTTC. Translated, it gives CASSRDRGSSYEQYF.

The V call is TRBV19, the J call TRBJ1-2; 8 positions match TRBD1. Losses at the gene ends were 6 bases for V and 4 bases for J; bases not matched to a gene: 10. Germline V gene data show CDR1 as LNHDA and CDR2 as SQIVND (reference sequence). The CDR3 is 15 amino acids. CDR3 nucleotide sequence: TGTGCCAGTAGCCTACCGGGACAGGAAATCTATGGCTACACCTTC. As protein: CASSLPGQEIYGYTF.

As DNA, the CDR3 is TGTGCCAGCAGTTACGAGGGGGCGAGCACCGGGGAGCTGTTTTTT. Its protein is CASSYEGASTGELFF. The rearrangement uses TRBV6-5 and TRBJ2-2; TRBD1 matches at 7 bases. The CDR3 contains 15 residues. Germline values: CDR1 MNHEY, CDR2 SVGAGI. The V and J ends lost 2 bases and 4 bases, in that order; junction bases with no gene match: 4.

The genes are TRBV29-1 and TRBJ1-2; TRBD1 might be the D (5 bases). The CDR3 consists of 13 residues. The V gene's germline CDR1 is SQVTM and CDR2 ANQGSEA. V lost 4 bases and J 6 bases, leaving 15 bases between the germline ends. The CDR3 bases are TGCAGCGTTGCCGGGCAGGGAGGGGATGGCTACACCTTC. Encoded protein: CSVAGQGGDGYTF.

Written as DNA, the CDR3 is TGTGCCAGTAGTATATCCGGGTTTAGCAATCAGCCCCAGCATTTT. Translation: CASSISGFSNQPQHF. The V call is TRBV19, the J call TRBJ1-5; D gene uncertain. CDR3 length equals 15 residues. The V and J ends lost 2 bases and 0 bases respectively, with 8 bases between them. CDR1 LNHDA and CDR2 SQIVND come from the germline V gene (reference sequence).

This clone was counted once. V gene TRBV29-1 combines with J gene TRBJ1-2; D is uncertain. The germline V and J ends were trimmed by 7 bases and 4 bases, with 19 bases remaining between them. The germline V gene has CDR1 SQVTM and CDR2 ANQGSEA. The CDR3 consists of 14 residues. This chain's CDR3 is CSAERPTNPYGYTF. The CDR3 coding sequence is TGCAGCGCCGAGCGTCCCACTAACCCCTATGGCTACACCTTC.

This sequence joins TRBV7-2 and TRBJ2-3; no clear D gene. CDR1 and CDR2 (germline): SGHTA, FQGNSA. CDR3 length: 13 amino acids. V lost 1 base and J 3 bases, leaving 5 bases between the germline ends. The CDR3 DNA reads TGTGCCAGCAGCTTAGTCTTGACAGATACGCAGTATTTT. This encodes CASSLVLTDTQYF.

The chain employs TRBV7-9 and TRBJ2-3; D is possibly TRBD1 (5 bases). The CDR3 runs to 13 residues. In germline, CDR1 is SEHNR, CDR2 FQNEAQ (reference sequence). Trimming stripped 2 bases from V and 3 bases from J, with 6 bases between. CDR3 sequence reads: CASSLPGTDTQYF. The DNA for the CDR3 is TGTGCCAGCAGCTTACCAGGGACAGATACGCAGTATTTT. The whole variable domain, filled in from reference TRBV7-9 and TRBJ2-3, reads DTGVSQNPRHKITKRGQNVTFRCDPISEHNRLYWYRQTLGQGPEFLTYFQNEAQLEKSRLLSDRFSAERPKGSFSTLEIQRTEQGDSAMYLCASSLPGTDTQYFGPGTRLTVL.

The V call is TRBV29-1, the J call TRBJ2-4, with D hard to call. The V and J ends lost 7 bases and 1 base respectively, with 11 bases between them. Looked up from germline, CDR1 is SQVTM and CDR2 is ANQGSEA. The CDR3 has 13 amino acids. In nucleotides, the CDR3 is TGCAGCGCTATAAAGGAGGCCAAAAACATTCAGTACTTC. It yields the protein CSAIKEAKNIQYF.

The genes are TRBV28 and TRBJ2-7; 7 bases fit TRBD1. The V and J ends lost 8 bases and 2 bases, in that order; junction bases with no gene match: 9. The CDR3 is 14 amino acids. CDR1 is MDHEN, CDR2 SYDVKM, per germline. The CDR3 DNA is TGTGCCAGCGGGAACCTAGGGGGCACCTACGAGCAGTACTTC. It translates to CASGNLGGTYEQYF.

The V gene is TRBV5-4, the J gene TRBJ2-3; D may be TRBD2 (6 bases). The V gene's germline CDR1 is SGHNT and CDR2 YYREEE (reference sequence). Trimming took off 3 bases at V and 2 bases at J, with 19 bases between the two ends. The CDR3 length is 17 residues. CDR3 in DNA: TGTGCCAGCAGCTCGACCAGACTAGTCGGGTTCACAGATACGCAGTATTTT. Translated, it gives CASSSTRLVGFTDTQYF.

The chain joins TRBV2 to TRBJ1-2; TRBD1 agrees at 8 bases. Germline CDR1 SNHLY, CDR2 FYNNEI. V trimming: 6 bases; J trimming: 5 bases; junction bases outside the gene matches: 8. This CDR3 spans 14 amino acids. The CDR3 coding sequence is TGTGCCAGCAGCGCCGACAGGGGTGTGTATGGCTACACCTTC. Protein sequence: CASSADRGVYGYTF.

V and J are TRBV6-1 and TRBJ2-1; 11 nucleotides line up with TRBD2. CDR1 is MNHNS and CDR2 is SASEGT in the germline V gene. The CDR3 is 13 residues long. With 10 bases clipped from V and 8 bases from J, the junction kept 7 bases outside the gene matches. The chain's CDR3 is CATTSGARDEQFF. The CDR3 nucleotides are TGTGCCACGACTAGCGGGGCAAGGGATGAGCAGTTCTTC.

CDR3 amino acids: CASNTQTGDEQFF. CDR3 nucleotide sequence: TGTGCCAGCAACACCCAAACAGGAGATGAGCAGTTCTTC. This chain joins TRBV28 and TRBJ2-1, with a possible D match to TRBD1 (5 bases). The CDR3 contains 13 residues. Deletions cut 7 bases from V and 8 bases from J, with 15 bases between. The germline gives CDR1 MDHEN, CDR2 SYDVKM.